Given below is one T cell receptor (beta chain) in context. This entry comes from a study of blood T cell repertoires in COVID-19. Study in general: Samples of COVID-19 (acute and convalescent) were obtained from the United States, Italy and Spain. In each case, the material was cDNA or gDNA derived from T cells, B-cell-depleted T cells, or PBMCs.

TCRdb keeps only in-frame clones here, not all; method: immunoSEQ multiplex PCR. In the table there are tens of thousands of clones, less than 80% of which are singletons. This CDR3 is 16 amino acids long. Trimming cost V 2 bases and J 2 bases, with 16 bases left between them. The germline gives CDR1 SGHTS, CDR2 YDEGEE. This clonotype originated in a man aged 55 to 70 with active or convalescent COVID-19. Input material: peripheral blood. This rearrangement joins TRBV5-8 to TRBJ1-1, with TRBD1 as a possible D gene (5 bases). The CDR3 is CASSLRSGALNTEAFF. The DNA for the CDR3 is TGTGCCAGCAGCTTACGCAGCGGGGCACTCAACACTGAAGCTTTCTTT.